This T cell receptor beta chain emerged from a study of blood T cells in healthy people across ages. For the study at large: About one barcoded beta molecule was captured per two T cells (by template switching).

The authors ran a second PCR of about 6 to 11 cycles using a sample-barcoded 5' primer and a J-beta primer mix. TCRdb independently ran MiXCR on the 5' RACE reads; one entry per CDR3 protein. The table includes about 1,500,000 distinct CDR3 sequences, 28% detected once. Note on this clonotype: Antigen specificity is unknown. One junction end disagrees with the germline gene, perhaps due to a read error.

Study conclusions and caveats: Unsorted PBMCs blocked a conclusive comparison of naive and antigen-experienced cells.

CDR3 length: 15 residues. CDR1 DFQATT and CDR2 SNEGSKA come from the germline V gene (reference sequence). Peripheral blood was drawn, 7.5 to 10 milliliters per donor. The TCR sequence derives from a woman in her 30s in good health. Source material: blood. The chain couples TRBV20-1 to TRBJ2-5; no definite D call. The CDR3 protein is CRAREMLAGRETQYF. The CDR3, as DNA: TGCAGGGCTAGAGAGATGTTAGCTGGTAGGGAGACCCAGTACTTC.